The rows below give T cell receptor beta chains drawn from one sample of a study of technical replicates of blood from several donors. Clones were sequenced by immunoSEQ multiplex PCR, and TCRdb holds only the in-frame ones, with some missing. The profile shows more than 90,000 clones, 95% of them singletons. The sequencing sample was made of T cells isolated from PBMCs. The receptors were gathered from a human donor in good health. Each CDR3 is given with its conserved first and last residue. D genes are given only for firm matches. Part of the rows lack a size; the others show once, few, many or a class for expanded clones.

J,size,V,D,CDR3,DNA
TRBJ2-7,NA,TRBV5-6,NA,CASSFTTYEQYF,TGTGCCAGCAGCTTTACTACATACGAGCAGTACTTC
TRBJ2-1,NA,TRBV7-2,TRBD2,CASSWVTSGSNEQFF,TGTGCCAGCAGTTGGGTCACTAGCGGGAGCAATGAGCAGTTCTTC
TRBJ2-2,once,TRBV9,TRBD2,CASSHLAGGNTGELFF,TGTGCCAGCAGTCACCTAGCGGGAGGGAACACCGGGGAGCTGTTTTTT
TRBJ1-1,NA,TRBV19,NA,CASSFTGLNTEAFF,TGTGCCAGTAGTTTTACAGGGCTGAACACTGAAGCTTTCTTT
TRBJ2-1,NA,TRBV4-3,TRBD2,CASSQDPPSGAYNEQFF,TGCGCCAGCAGCCAAGATCCCCCTAGCGGAGCCTACAATGAGCAGTTCTTC
TRBJ2-3,NA,TRBV7-2,NA,CASSIAGTPSTDTQYF,TGTGCCAGCAGCATTGCCGGGACACCCAGCACAGATACGCAGTATTTT
TRBJ1-5,NA,TRBV10-3,TRBD1,CAISDSGGEGNQPQHF,TGTGCCATCAGTGACTCAGGGGGCGAGGGCAATCAGCCCCAGCATTTT
TRBJ1-6,NA,TRBV5-1,NA,CASSPSGLQGGSPLHF,TGCGCCAGCTCCCCTTCGGGCCTACAGGGCGGTTCACCCCTCCACTTT
TRBJ2-7,NA,TRBV7-8,TRBD2,CASSRGGESTYEQYF,TGTGCCAGCAGCCGTGGGGGGGAGTCCACCTACGAGCAGTACTTC
TRBJ2-3,NA,TRBV10-1,TRBD2,CASSGVRTSGSSAQYF,TGCGCCAGCAGTGGAGTAAGAACTAGCGGGAGTTCGGCGCAGTATTTT
TRBJ2-7,NA,TRBV29-1,TRBD1,CGGQGTYEQYF,TGCGGCGGACAGGGTACCTACGAGCAGTACTTC
TRBJ2-7,NA,TRBV9,TRBD2,CASSFGGGGEQYF,TGTGCCAGCAGCTTTGGCGGGGGGGGCGAGCAGTACTTC
TRBJ2-3,NA,TRBV7-8,NA,CASSQQGGGDTQYF,TGTGCCAGCAGCCAACAGGGTGGTGGAGATACGCAGTATTTT
TRBJ2-2,NA,TRBV4-2,TRBD2,CASSPIGLAGRSGELFF,TGTGCCAGCAGCCCCATCGGACTAGCGGGAAGGAGCGGGGAGCTGTTTTTT
TRBJ2-1,NA,TRBV9,NA,CASSLSSYNEQFF,TGTGCCAGCAGCTTGAGCTCCTACAATGAGCAGTTCTTC
TRBJ2-7,NA,TRBV28,NA,CASSLRAGSHEQYF,TGTGCCAGCAGTTTACGAGCAGGGTCCCACGAGCAGTACTTC